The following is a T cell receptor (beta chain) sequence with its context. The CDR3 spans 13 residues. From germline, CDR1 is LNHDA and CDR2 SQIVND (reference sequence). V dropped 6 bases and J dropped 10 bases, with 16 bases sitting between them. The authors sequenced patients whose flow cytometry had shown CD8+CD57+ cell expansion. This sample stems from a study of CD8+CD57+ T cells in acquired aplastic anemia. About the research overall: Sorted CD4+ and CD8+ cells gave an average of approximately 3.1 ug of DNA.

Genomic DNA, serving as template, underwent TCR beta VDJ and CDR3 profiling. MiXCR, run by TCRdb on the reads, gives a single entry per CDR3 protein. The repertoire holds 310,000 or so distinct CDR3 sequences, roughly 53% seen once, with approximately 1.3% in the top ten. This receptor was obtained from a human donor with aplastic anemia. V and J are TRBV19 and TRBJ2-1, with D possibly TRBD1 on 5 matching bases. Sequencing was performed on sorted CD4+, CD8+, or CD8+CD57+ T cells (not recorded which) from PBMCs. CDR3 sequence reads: CASSPQGTGEQFF. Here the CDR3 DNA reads TGTGCCAGTAGCCCCCAGGGAACCGGGGAGCAGTTCTTC. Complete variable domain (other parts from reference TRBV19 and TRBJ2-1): DGGITQSPKYLFRKEGQNVTLSCEQNLNHDAMYWYRQDPGQGLRLIYYSQIVNDFQKGDIAEGYSVSREKKESFPLTVTSAQKNPTAFYLCASSPQGTGEQFFGPGTRLTVL.